The rows below give T cell receptor beta chains drawn from one sample of a study of blood T cell repertoires in COVID-19. Here immunoSEQ multiplex PCR was the method, and the copy in TCRdb shows in-frame clones only, minus some. The sample records approximately 70,000 clones, over 70% being singletons. Sequencing was carried out using peripheral blood. The source of these receptors is a woman between 65 and 79 years old with acute or convalescent COVID-19. Both conserved end residues are part of each CDR3. The D gene is left open where the match is weak. The size entry is marked missing in some rows and otherwise reads once, few, many or a size class.

clone_size: -; v_call: TRBV27; j_call: TRBJ1-1; d_call: -; cdr3_nt: TGTGCCAGCAGTCCCCTCGGCGGTGAAGCTTTCTTT; cdr3_aa: CASSPLGGEAFF
clone_size: -; v_call: TRBV19; j_call: TRBJ1-2; d_call: -; cdr3_nt: TGTGCCAGTAGGAAAAGACAGGCTCCCTATGGCTACACCTTC; cdr3_aa: CASRKRQAPYGYTF
clone_size: -; v_call: TRBV7-2; j_call: TRBJ2-3; d_call: TRBD1; cdr3_nt: TGTGCCAGCAGCTTAACGGGACAGGCTACTAGCACAGATACGCAGTATTTT; cdr3_aa: CASSLTGQATSTDTQYF
clone_size: -; v_call: TRBV4-2; j_call: TRBJ1-3; d_call: -; cdr3_nt: TGTGCCAGCAGCCAAGATATGCGGACAGCTGGAAACACCATATATTTT; cdr3_aa: CASSQDMRTAGNTIYF
clone_size: -; v_call: TRBV5-8; j_call: TRBJ2-3; d_call: -; cdr3_nt: TGTGCCAGCAGCTTGGGACAGAGCACAGATACGCAGTATTTT; cdr3_aa: CASSLGQSTDTQYF
clone_size: once; v_call: TRBV6-5; j_call: TRBJ1-1; d_call: -; cdr3_nt: TGTGCCAGCAGCGACCGAGGGAACACTGAAGCTTTCTTT; cdr3_aa: CASSDRGNTEAFF
clone_size: few; v_call: TRBV28; j_call: TRBJ2-7; d_call: -; cdr3_nt: TGTGCCAGCAGTTTCTCCCTACAGGGTTTGACCTACGAGCAGTACTTC; cdr3_aa: CASSFSLQGLTYEQYF
clone_size: -; v_call: TRBV2; j_call: TRBJ1-4; d_call: -; cdr3_nt: TGTGCCAGCAGTATCGGGAGTGAAAAACTGTTTTTT; cdr3_aa: CASSIGSEKLFF
clone_size: -; v_call: TRBV7-9; j_call: TRBJ1-3; d_call: -; cdr3_nt: TGTGCCAGCACCCCGGCGGTGGGGGGAGTCTCTGGAAACACCATATATTTT; cdr3_aa: CASTPAVGGVSGNTIYF
clone_size: -; v_call: TRBV5-1; j_call: TRBJ2-5; d_call: -; cdr3_nt: TGCGCCAGCAGCCGCGGGCCGGAAGAAACCCAGTACTTC; cdr3_aa: CASSRGPEETQYF
clone_size: -; v_call: TRBV2; j_call: TRBJ2-1; d_call: TRBD2; cdr3_nt: TGTGCCAGCAGTGAGCAGCTAGCGGGGACTGATGAGCAGTTCTTC; cdr3_aa: CASSEQLAGTDEQFF
clone_size: -; v_call: TRBV19; j_call: TRBJ1-1; d_call: TRBD1; cdr3_nt: TGTGCCAGTAGGAGGGGACAGTACATGAACACTGAAGCTTTCTTT; cdr3_aa: CASRRGQYMNTEAFF
clone_size: -; v_call: TRBV30; j_call: TRBJ2-1; d_call: TRBD2; cdr3_nt: TGTGCCTGGAGTACATCGGGGGCGGGAGGGTACAATGAGCAGTTCTTC; cdr3_aa: CAWSTSGAGGYNEQFF
clone_size: -; v_call: TRBV19; j_call: TRBJ2-1; d_call: TRBD2; cdr3_nt: TGTGCCAGTAGTCTGGGTGGGGACTACCATGAGCAGTTCTTC; cdr3_aa: CASSLGGDYHEQFF
clone_size: few; v_call: TRBV7-9; j_call: TRBJ1-1; d_call: -; cdr3_nt: TGTGCCAGCAGCGGTAGGGGAATGAACACTGAAGCTTTCTTT; cdr3_aa: CASSGRGMNTEAFF
clone_size: -; v_call: TRBV5-1; j_call: TRBJ2-5; d_call: -; cdr3_nt: TGCGCCAGCAGCTTGGGTAGTACGGGGTTTCAAGAGACCCAGTACTTC; cdr3_aa: CASSLGSTGFQETQYF
clone_size: -; v_call: TRBV27; j_call: TRBJ2-7; d_call: -; cdr3_nt: TGTGCCAGCAGTGAGACGCTTGGACAGTCATTCTACGAGCAGTACTTC; cdr3_aa: CASSETLGQSFYEQYF
clone_size: -; v_call: TRBV27; j_call: TRBJ2-7; d_call: -; cdr3_nt: TGTGCCAGCAGTTGGGGCAGCAGATACGAGCAGTACTTC; cdr3_aa: CASSWGSRYEQYF
clone_size: few; v_call: TRBV5-5; j_call: TRBJ1-2; d_call: -; cdr3_nt: TGTGCCAGCAGCCCAGGGGCTCCCGGTAGTGGCTACACCTTC; cdr3_aa: CASSPGAPGSGYTF
clone_size: once; v_call: TRBV11-2; j_call: TRBJ2-1; d_call: TRBD1; cdr3_nt: TGTGCCAGCAGTCGACAGGGTTCCTACAATGAGCAGTTCTTC; cdr3_aa: CASSRQGSYNEQFF
clone_size: -; v_call: TRBV14; j_call: TRBJ1-1; d_call: -; cdr3_nt: TGTGCCAGCAGCCTACGAGGGGGGGAGAGAGGCACTGAAGCTTTCTTT; cdr3_aa: CASSLRGGERGTEAFF
clone_size: once; v_call: TRBV5-5; j_call: TRBJ1-1; d_call: TRBD1; cdr3_nt: TGTGCCAGCAGCTTGTTTGTCGGACAGGGGCGACTGAACACTGAAGCTTTCTTT; cdr3_aa: CASSLFVGQGRLNTEAFF
clone_size: -; v_call: TRBV19; j_call: TRBJ2-5; d_call: TRBD2; cdr3_nt: TGTGCCAGTAATGCAGCGGGGGGGGAGACCCAGTACTTC; cdr3_aa: CASNAAGGETQYF
clone_size: -; v_call: TRBV9; j_call: TRBJ2-7; d_call: -; cdr3_nt: TGTGCCAGCAGCCTTGACAGCTACGAGCAGTACTTC; cdr3_aa: CASSLDSYEQYF
clone_size: -; v_call: TRBV15; j_call: TRBJ1-5; d_call: -; cdr3_nt: TGTGCCACCTCTCTCCCAGATAGCAATCAGCCCCAGCATTTT; cdr3_aa: CATSLPDSNQPQHF
clone_size: -; v_call: TRBV6-6; j_call: TRBJ1-1; d_call: TRBD1; cdr3_nt: TGTGCCAGCAACCGACAGGGTTTGGCCACTGAAGCTTTCTTT; cdr3_aa: CASNRQGLATEAFF
clone_size: -; v_call: TRBV11-3; j_call: TRBJ1-1; d_call: TRBD1; cdr3_nt: TGTGCCAGCAGCTCGAGGGACAGGCCGAACACTGAAGCTTTCTTT; cdr3_aa: CASSSRDRPNTEAFF